Included here is one TCR beta chain sequence, with context. Antigen: not known. This sample is part of a study of T cells in Graves' hyperthyroidism and ophthalmopathy. Findings of the study overall: A median around 5.9 months before onset, the model predicted ophthalmopathy. In blood, most of the thyroid clonotypes expanded above 0.001 were also present.

TCR beta CDR3 sequences were amplified from RNA transcripts. In the first-round RT-PCR of the TCR CDR3, the HTBI primer set was used. TCRdb reprocessed the multiplex PCR reads with MiXCR, giving one entry per CDR3 protein. The profile shows over 500,000 distinct CDR3 sequences, roughly 45% of them singletons. Uncontrolled infection, other autoimmune disease, pregnancy or lactation barred patients from enrollment. The receptor comes from an adult woman with Graves' disease, either hyperthyroidism or ophthalmopathy (not recorded which). Material: peripheral blood or thyroid tissue (not recorded which).

The CDR3 coding sequence is TGTGCCAGCAGCGCCTTGGCACCGGGACAGAAGGGTGAAAAACTGTTTTTT. Its translation is CASSALAPGQKGEKLFF. This chain links TRBV7-6 with TRBJ1-4; 7 bases are a match to TRBD1. The CDR3 consists of 17 residues. Trimming at V came to 5 bases and at J to 7 bases, leaving 16 bases not matched to a gene. The germline CDR1 and CDR2 sequences are SGHVS and FNYEAQ.